The clone carrying this TCR beta chain was detected a few times. V was clipped by 2 bases and J by 11 bases, with 8 bases between them. CDR3 size: 11 residues. Per the germline V gene, CDR1 is SGHDT and CDR2 is YYEEEE. This sample was included in a study of blood T cell repertoires in COVID-19. Assignments of participants to cohorts depended upon their own reported clinical history. TCRdb's table, derived via immunoSEQ multiplex PCR, lists solely in-frame clones and lacks some. The top ten clones hold under 7% of a sample with hundreds of thousands of clones, roughly 85% of them seen once. The receptor was isolated from a woman between 35 and 50 years old who had recovered from COVID-19. The sample taken for sequencing was PBMCs or T cells enriched from blood (not recorded which). This chain connects TRBV5-6 to TRBJ2-1; D ambiguous. CDR3 in amino acids: CASSFSDKQFF. CDR3 DNA sequence: TGTGCCAGCAGCTTTTCTGACAAGCAGTTCTTC. Full variable domain (remainder filled in from reference TRBV5-6 and TRBJ2-1): DAGVTQSPTHLIKTRGQQVTLRCSPKSGHDTVSWYQQALGQGPQFIFQYYEEEERQRGNFPDRFSGHQFPNYSSELNVNALLLGDSALYLCASSFSDKQFFGPGTRLTVL.